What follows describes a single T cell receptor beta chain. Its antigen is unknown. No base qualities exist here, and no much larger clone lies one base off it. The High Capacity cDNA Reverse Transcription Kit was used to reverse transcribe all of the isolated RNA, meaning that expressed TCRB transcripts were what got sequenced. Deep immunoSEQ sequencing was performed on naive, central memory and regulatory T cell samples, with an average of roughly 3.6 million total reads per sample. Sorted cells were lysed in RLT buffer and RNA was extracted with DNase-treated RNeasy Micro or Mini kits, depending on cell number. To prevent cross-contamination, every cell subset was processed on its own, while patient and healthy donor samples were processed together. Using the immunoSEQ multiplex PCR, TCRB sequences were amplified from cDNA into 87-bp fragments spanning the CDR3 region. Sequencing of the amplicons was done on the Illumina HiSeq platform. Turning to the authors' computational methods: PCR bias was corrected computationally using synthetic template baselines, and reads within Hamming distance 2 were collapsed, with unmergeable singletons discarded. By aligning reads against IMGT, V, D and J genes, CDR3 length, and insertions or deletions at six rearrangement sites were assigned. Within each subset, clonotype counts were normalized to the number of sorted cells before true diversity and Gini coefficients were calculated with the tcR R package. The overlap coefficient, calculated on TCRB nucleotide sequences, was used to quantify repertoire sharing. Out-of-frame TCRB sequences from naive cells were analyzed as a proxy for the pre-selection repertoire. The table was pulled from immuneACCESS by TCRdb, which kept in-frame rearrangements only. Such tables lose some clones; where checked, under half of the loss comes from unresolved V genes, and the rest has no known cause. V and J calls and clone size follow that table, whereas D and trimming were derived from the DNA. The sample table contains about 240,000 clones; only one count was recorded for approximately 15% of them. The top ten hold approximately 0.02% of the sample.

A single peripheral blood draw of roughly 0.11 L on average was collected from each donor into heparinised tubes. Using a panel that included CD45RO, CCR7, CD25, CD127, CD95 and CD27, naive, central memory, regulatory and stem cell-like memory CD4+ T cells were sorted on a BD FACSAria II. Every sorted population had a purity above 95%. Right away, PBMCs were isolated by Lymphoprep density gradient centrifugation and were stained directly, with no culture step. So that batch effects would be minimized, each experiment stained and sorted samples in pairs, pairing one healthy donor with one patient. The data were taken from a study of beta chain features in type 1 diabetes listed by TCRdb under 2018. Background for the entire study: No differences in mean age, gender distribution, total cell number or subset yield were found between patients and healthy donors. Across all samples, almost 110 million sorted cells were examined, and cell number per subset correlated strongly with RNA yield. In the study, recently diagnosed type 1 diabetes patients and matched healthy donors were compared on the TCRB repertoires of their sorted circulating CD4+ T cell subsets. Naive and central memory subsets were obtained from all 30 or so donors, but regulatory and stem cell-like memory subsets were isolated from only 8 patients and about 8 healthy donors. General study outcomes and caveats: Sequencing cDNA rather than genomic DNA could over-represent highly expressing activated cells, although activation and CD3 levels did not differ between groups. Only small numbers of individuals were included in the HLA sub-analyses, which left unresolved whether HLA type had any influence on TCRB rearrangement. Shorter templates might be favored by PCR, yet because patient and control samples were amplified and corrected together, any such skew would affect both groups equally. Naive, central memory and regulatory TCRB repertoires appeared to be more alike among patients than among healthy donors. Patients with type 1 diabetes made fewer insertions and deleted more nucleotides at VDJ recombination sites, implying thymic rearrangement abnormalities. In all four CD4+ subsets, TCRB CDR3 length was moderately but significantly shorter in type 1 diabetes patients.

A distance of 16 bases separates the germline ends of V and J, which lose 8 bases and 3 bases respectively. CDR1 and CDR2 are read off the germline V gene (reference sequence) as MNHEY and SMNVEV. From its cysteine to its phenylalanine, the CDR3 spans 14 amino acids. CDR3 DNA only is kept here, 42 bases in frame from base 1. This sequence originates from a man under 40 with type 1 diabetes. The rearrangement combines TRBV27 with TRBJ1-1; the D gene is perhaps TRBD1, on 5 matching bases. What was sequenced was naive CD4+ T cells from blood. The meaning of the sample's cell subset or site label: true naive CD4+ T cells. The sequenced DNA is TGTGCCAGCCGCTTACAGGAGCCTTACACTGAAGCTTTCTTT. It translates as CASRLQEPYTEAFF.